Following are 13 T cell receptor beta chains from one sample sequenced in a study of blood T cell repertoires in COVID-19. Sequencing was performed with immunoSEQ multiplex PCR; in TCRdb, only in-frame clones are kept and a portion is missing. Of about 86,000 clones in the sample, over 80% were seen once. The source material was peripheral blood. The receptors stem from a woman of 80 years or more with active or convalescent COVID-19.

V and J are TRBV7-9 and TRBJ2-2, with TRBD1 as a possible D gene (6 bases). The germline V gene encodes CDR1 SEHNR and CDR2 FQNEAQ (reference sequence). CDR3 length: 16 amino acids. V was trimmed by 10 bases and J by 0 bases, leaving 18 bases between them. The CDR3 here is CATHSQAGANTGELFF. CDR3 DNA sequence: TGTGCCACCCATTCGCAGGCAGGGGCGAACACCGGGGAGCTGTTTTTT.

J is TRBJ2-2 and V is TRBV7-3; D not resolved. The CDR3 has 13 amino acids. The germline gives CDR1 SGHTA, CDR2 FQGTGA. The V gene lost 0 bases and the J gene lost 5 bases, with 4 bases spanning the gap. The CDR3 region has the DNA TGTGCCAGCAGCTTAACGCGAACCGGGGAGCTGTTTTTT. It specifies CASSLTRTGELFF.

This clone was recorded once. This chain joins TRBV20-1 and TRBJ2-5; D perhaps matches TRBD2 (6 bases). The CDR3 has 11 amino acids. Trimming cost V 6 bases and J 3 bases, with 8 bases left between them. The germline V gene encodes CDR1 DFQATT and CDR2 SNEGSKA (reference sequence). CDR3 sequence (DNA): TGCAGTGCGCGACTAGAAGAGACCCAGTACTTC. As protein: CSARLEETQYF.

The sample holds one count of this clone. The CDR3 DNA reads TGCGCCAGCAGCCTACGGGTTCCCACAGATACGCAGTATTTT. Translated, it gives CASSLRVPTDTQYF. The gene calls are TRBV4-3 and TRBJ2-3; D gene unclear. The V and J ends lost 4 bases and 2 bases respectively, with 10 bases between them. CDR3 size: 14 residues. Germline V gene data show CDR1 as LGHNA and CDR2 as YSLEER.

The genes are TRBV21-1 and TRBJ1-4; the D call in the table, TRBD1, was not verified against the DNA. TRBV21-1 is classified as a pseudogene. CDR3 length equals 15 residues. The CDR3 DNA follows: TGTGCCAGCAGCAAAGACAACAGGGGGAATGAAAAACTGTTTTTT. Translation gives CASSKDNRGNEKLFF.

The chain joins TRBV5-6 to TRBJ2-7; 7 bases are a match to TRBD1. Germline trimming cut 2 bases from V and 9 bases from J; bases unmatched to any gene: 8. The CDR3 is 13 residues long. CDR1 SGHDT and CDR2 YYEEEE come from the germline V gene. CDR3 in amino acids: CASSFGQALGQYF. The CDR3 DNA follows: TGTGCCAGCAGCTTCGGACAGGCCCTGGGGCAGTACTTC.

The rearrangement links TRBV15 to TRBJ2-5; 9 nucleotides match TRBD1. CDR1 LNHNV and CDR2 YYDKDF come from the germline V gene (reference sequence). V lost 3 bases, J lost 2 bases, and 7 bases stayed unmatched. This CDR3 is 16 amino acids long. In DNA form, the CDR3 reads TGTGCCACCAGCAGTAAAATAGGACAGGGGCAAGAGACCCAGTACTTC. The encoded protein is CATSSKIGQGQETQYF.

V is TRBV6-4 and J is TRBJ1-5; TRBD1 is a possible D gene (6 bases). The V gene's germline CDR1 is MRHNA and CDR2 SNTAGT. Deletions cut 0 bases from V and 6 bases from J, with 12 bases between. The CDR3 loop spans 15 amino acids. The CDR3 loop is CASSDSNRDSQPQHF. CDR3 coding DNA: TGTGCCAGCAGTGACTCCAACAGGGATTCTCAGCCCCAGCATTTT.

The V gene is TRBV28, the J gene TRBJ2-3; 13 nucleotides align to TRBD2. Germline V gives CDR1 MDHEN, CDR2 SYDVKM. J lost 5 bases, V lost 5 bases, and 13 bases had no gene match. This CDR3 is built from 18 residues. CDR3 coding DNA: TGTGCCAGCAGTCCAATCAAGACTAGCGGGAGGCCCTTAGATACGCAGTATTTT. Amino acids: CASSPIKTSGRPLDTQYF.

V and J are TRBV7-8 and TRBJ1-2, with 7 bases aligning to TRBD1. The CDR3 runs 14 residues. The V gene's germline CDR1 is SGHVS and CDR2 FQNEAQ. Trimming cost V 5 bases and J 5 bases; bases outside gene matches: 8. The CDR3 nucleotides read TGTGCCAGCAGCCAGACAGGGTATGGGTATGGCTACACCTTC. Its translation: CASSQTGYGYGYTF.

The J gene is TRBJ2-7, the V gene TRBV15; D ambiguous. V was clipped by 3 bases and J by 0 bases, with 6 bases between them. Looked up from germline, CDR1 is LNHNV and CDR2 is YYDKDF (reference sequence). The CDR3 totals 13 residues. The CDR3 is CATSRANSYEQYF. The CDR3 nucleotides are TGTGCCACCAGCAGGGCCAACTCCTACGAGCAGTACTTC.

The rearrangement joins TRBV3-1 (or the pseudogene TRBV3-2) to TRBJ2-7, with TRBD2 identical over 7 bases. This CDR3 has 15 amino acids. Germline CDR1 LGHDT, CDR2 YNNKEL (reference sequence). V gave up 1 base and J gave up 2 bases; unmatched junction bases: 5. The CDR3 loop is CASSQGASGTYEQYF. DNA for the CDR3: TGTGCCAGCAGCCAAGGGGCTAGCGGAACCTACGAGCAGTACTTC.

The rearrangement links TRBV14 to TRBJ2-5; the match to TRBD2 covers 8 bases. Germline CDR1 SGHDN, CDR2 FVKESK. The CDR3 consists of 15 residues. Losses at the gene ends were 2 bases for V and 5 bases for J; bases not matched to a gene: 7. The CDR3 DNA sequence: TGTGCCAGCAGCCAACCCCTCGGGGGGGCCGAGACCCAGTACTTC. The encoded protein is CASSQPLGGAETQYF.